This T cell receptor beta chain derives from a study of T cell changes during pregnancy in multiple sclerosis. The table came from immunoSEQ multiplex PCR; TCRdb's copy has only in-frame clones and leaves some out. The table lists about 83,000 clones, roughly 95% of them singletons. Specimen: peripheral blood, collected in the second trimester of pregnancy. This sequence originates from a female donor with multiple sclerosis, enrolled in a pregnancy study.

CDR3 DNA: TGTGCCAGCACTCTACTTTGGGGCAGCAGCCACTATGGCTACACCTTC. This gives the protein CASTLLWGSSHYGYTF. The chain is built from TRBV7-8 and TRBJ1-2, with a possible D match to TRBD1 (5 bases). This CDR3 has 16 amino acids. Trimming left V 7 bases short and J 3 bases short, with 21 bases between. CDR1 and CDR2 from the germline V gene are SGHVS and FQNEAQ.